This T cell receptor (beta chain) was recovered during a study of control samples from healthy donors and cancer patients. This CDR3 comprises 15 residues. Trimming at V came to 0 bases and at J to 2 bases, leaving 1 base not matched to a gene. Germline V gives CDR1 SGHAT, CDR2 FQNNGV. Produced via immunoSEQ multiplex PCR; TCRdb's table is partial and in-frame only. The sample holds about 150,000 clones; approximately 91% are singletons and the top ten take 4.9%. Sequenced sample: blood. The chain combines TRBV11-2 with TRBJ1-5; the match to TRBD1 covers 7 bases. This clonotype was sampled from a man younger than 45 in good health. CDR3 region: CASSLDTGGNQPQHF. CDR3 DNA sequence: TGTGCCAGCAGCTTAGACACAGGGGGCAATCAGCCCCAGCATTTT.